The rows below give T cell receptor beta chains drawn from one sample of a study of cytomegalovirus exposure and HLA in healthy donors. Here immunoSEQ multiplex PCR was the method, and the copy in TCRdb shows in-frame clones only, minus some. The profile shows approximately 150,000 clones, roughly 74% of them singletons. The specimen was PBMCs. The receptors were gathered from a young man in good health and CMV-seropositive. Each CDR3 is given with its conserved first and last residue. Each record gives: D gene, clone size, V gene, J gene, CDR3 length, CDR3 protein, CDR3 DNA. A D gene is named only where the DNA matches it firmly. Part of the rows lack a size; the others show once, few, many or a class for expanded clones.

D gene: NA
clone size: NA
V gene: TRBV5-4
J gene: TRBJ2-5
CDR3 length: 11
CDR3 protein: CASGDGETQYF
CDR3 DNA: TGTGCCAGCGGAGACGGCGAGACCCAGTACTTC

D gene: TRBD2
clone size: few
V gene: TRBV5-1
J gene: TRBJ2-1
CDR3 length: 16
CDR3 protein: CASNPVPSGDPNEQFF
CDR3 DNA: TGCGCCAGCAACCCCGTTCCCAGCGGGGATCCCAATGAGCAGTTCTTC

D gene: NA
clone size: NA
V gene: TRBV5-1
J gene: TRBJ2-7
CDR3 length: 14
CDR3 protein: CASSLIQGLNEQYF
CDR3 DNA: TGCGCCAGCAGCTTGATACAGGGCCTTAACGAGCAGTACTTC

D gene: TRBD2
clone size: once
V gene: TRBV15
J gene: TRBJ2-1
CDR3 length: 17
CDR3 protein: CATRHTPPGLTYNEQFF
CDR3 DNA: TGTGCCACCAGACACACGCCTCCGGGACTAACTTACAATGAGCAGTTCTTC

D gene: TRBD2
clone size: NA
V gene: TRBV6-1
J gene: TRBJ2-7
CDR3 length: 14
CDR3 protein: CASSVSGRIYEQYF
CDR3 DNA: TGTGCCAGCAGTGTTAGCGGGAGGATCTACGAGCAGTACTTC

D gene: NA
clone size: once
V gene: TRBV27
J gene: TRBJ1-2
CDR3 length: 13
CDR3 protein: CASSFVSNYGYTF
CDR3 DNA: TGTGCCAGCAGTTTTGTCTCTAACTATGGCTACACCTTC

D gene: NA
clone size: NA
V gene: TRBV25-1
J gene: TRBJ1-2
CDR3 length: 12
CDR3 protein: CASSVQGCSYTF
CDR3 DNA: TGTGCCAGCAGTGTACAGGGATGCAGCTACACCTTC

D gene: TRBD1
clone size: few
V gene: TRBV27
J gene: TRBJ1-2
CDR3 length: 13
CDR3 protein: CASSMTGMYGYTF
CDR3 DNA: TGTGCCAGCAGTATGACAGGGATGTATGGCTACACCTTC

D gene: NA
clone size: NA
V gene: TRBV28
J gene: TRBJ1-4
CDR3 length: 13
CDR3 protein: CAGQGGTNEKLFF
CDR3 DNA: TGTGCCGGTCAAGGGGGAACTAATGAAAAACTGTTTTTT

D gene: TRBD2
clone size: once
V gene: TRBV10-1
J gene: TRBJ2-1
CDR3 length: 16
CDR3 protein: CASSEWRERPSNEQFF
CDR3 DNA: TGCGCCAGCAGTGAGTGGCGGGAGCGCCCTTCAAATGAGCAGTTCTTC

D gene: TRBD2
clone size: NA
V gene: TRBV7-3
J gene: TRBJ2-7
CDR3 length: 15
CDR3 protein: CASSLFGGGSYEQYF
CDR3 DNA: TGTGCCAGCAGCTTATTCGGGGGGGGCTCCTACGAGCAGTACTTC

D gene: NA
clone size: NA
V gene: TRBV10-3
J gene: TRBJ1-5
CDR3 length: 13
CDR3 protein: CAIRGTRGQPQHF
CDR3 DNA: TGTGCCATCAGAGGGACTAGGGGTCAGCCCCAGCATTTT

D gene: TRBD2
clone size: NA
V gene: TRBV7-9
J gene: TRBJ2-1
CDR3 length: 14
CDR3 protein: CASSHGLADNEQFF
CDR3 DNA: TGTGCCAGCAGCCATGGACTAGCGGACAATGAGCAGTTCTTC

D gene: NA
clone size: NA
V gene: TRBV10-2
J gene: TRBJ1-1
CDR3 length: 13
CDR3 protein: CASSRGMAAEAFF
CDR3 DNA: TGCGCCAGCAGTAGAGGGATGGCGGCTGAAGCTTTCTTT

D gene: TRBD1
clone size: NA
V gene: TRBV14
J gene: TRBJ1-4
CDR3 length: 13
CDR3 protein: CASSWTGDEKLFF
CDR3 DNA: TGTGCCAGCAGTTGGACAGGGGATGAAAAACTGTTTTTT

D gene: TRBD1
clone size: once
V gene: TRBV18
J gene: TRBJ2-3
CDR3 length: 17
CDR3 protein: CASSPGVYRGRTDTQYF
CDR3 DNA: TGTGCCAGCTCACCGGGGGTATACAGGGGAAGGACAGATACGCAGTATTTT

D gene: NA
clone size: once
V gene: TRBV6-5
J gene: TRBJ1-5
CDR3 length: 14
CDR3 protein: CASSRAGPNQPQHF
CDR3 DNA: TGTGCCAGCAGCCGCGCGGGGCCTAATCAGCCCCAGCATTTT

D gene: TRBD2
clone size: NA
V gene: TRBV27
J gene: TRBJ2-3
CDR3 length: 14
CDR3 protein: CASRIRRETDTQYF
CDR3 DNA: TGTGCCAGCAGGATTAGGCGGGAGACAGATACGCAGTATTTT

D gene: TRBD1
clone size: NA
V gene: TRBV19
J gene: TRBJ1-5
CDR3 length: 19
CDR3 protein: CASSISLIRGALSNQPQHF
CDR3 DNA: TGTGCCAGTAGTATATCCCTTATCAGGGGGGCGTTGAGCAATCAGCCCCAGCATTTT

D gene: TRBD2
clone size: NA
V gene: TRBV2
J gene: TRBJ2-7
CDR3 length: 14
CDR3 protein: CASRTSGNTYEQYF
CDR3 DNA: TGTGCCAGCAGGACTAGCGGGAATACCTACGAGCAGTACTTC

D gene: NA
clone size: NA
V gene: TRBV9
J gene: TRBJ2-1
CDR3 length: 14
CDR3 protein: CASSAFRGGREQFF
CDR3 DNA: TGTGCCAGCAGCGCTTTCCGTGGGGGCCGGGAGCAGTTCTTC

D gene: NA
clone size: NA
V gene: TRBV28
J gene: TRBJ1-5
CDR3 length: 15
CDR3 protein: CASSFGGLRNQPQHF
CDR3 DNA: TGTGCCAGCAGTTTCGGGGGTCTTCGCAATCAGCCCCAGCATTTT